This T cell receptor (beta chain) was recovered during a study of T cells in Graves' hyperthyroidism and ophthalmopathy. Study-level background: Peripheral blood specimens were obtained at initial diagnosis, prior to any treatment.

TCR beta CDR3 regions were amplified from RNA transcripts. The HTBI primer set served for first-round RT-PCR of the TCR CDR3. One entry per CDR3 protein, called by TCRdb with MiXCR from the multiplex PCR reads. The sample gives about 680,000 distinct CDR3 sequences, 35% of which show up once; roughly 30% is in the top ten. The study left out patients who had uncontrolled infection, other autoimmune disease, pregnancy or lactation. Note on this clonotype: The antigen remains undetermined.

The CDR3 has 14 residues. Trimming cost V 7 bases and J 8 bases; bases outside gene matches: 7. General study points: Stable hyperthyroidism was separated from ophthalmopathy by a model based on 13 V-J features. The blood repertoire included most of the expanded thyroid clonotypes above 0.001.

The chain recombines TRBV12-3 or TRBV12-4 with TRBJ1-4, with TRBD1 identical over 10 bases. This receptor was identified in a woman aged 40-49 years with Graves' hyperthyroidism. The specimen was blood. For the CDR3, the DNA is TGTGCCAGCACAGGGGACAGGGGCTGGGAAAAACTGTTTTTT. Protein: CASTGDRGWEKLFF.